The 16 T cell receptor beta chains given below trace back to one sample, sequenced in a study of blood T cell repertoires in COVID-19. Sequenced by immunoSEQ multiplex PCR; TCRdb stores in-frame clones only, minus some. The sample includes tens of thousands of clones, roughly 78% of them seen just once. Sequencing input: peripheral blood. Receptors were obtained from a man aged 50-60 years with active or convalescent COVID-19.

The chain links TRBV2 to TRBJ1-5; no reliable D call. V gave up 3 bases and J gave up 14 bases, with 11 bases separating them. Germline V gene sequence: CDR1 SNHLY, CDR2 FYNNEI. The CDR3 contains 11 residues. The CDR3 sequence: CASSDMAGKHF. The CDR3 DNA reads TGTGCCAGCAGTGATATGGCTGGTAAGCATTTT.

This chain uses TRBV19 with TRBJ2-3; 7 nucleotides align to TRBD2. The CDR3 sequence is 15 residues long. The trim removed 0 bases at V and 1 base at J, leaving 1 base unmatched. Germline V lookup: CDR1 LNHDA, CDR2 SQIVND (reference sequence). For the CDR3, the DNA is TGTGCCAGTAGTATAGACAGCGGGGGCACAGATACGCAGTATTTT. Protein sequence: CASSIDSGGTDTQYF. The whole variable domain, remainder taken from reference TRBV19 and TRBJ2-3, is DGGITQSPKYLFRKEGQNVTLSCEQNLNHDAMYWYRQDPGQGLRLIYYSQIVNDFQKGDIAEGYSVSREKKESFPLTVTSAQKNPTAFYLCASSIDSGGTDTQYFGPGTRLTVL.

The V call is TRBV5-4, the J call TRBJ2-3; D gene unclear. V was cut by 0 bases and J by 1 base, with 6 bases left in between. The CDR3 loop spans 14 amino acids. Germline-derived CDR1 and CDR2 are SGHNT and YYREEE (reference sequence). The CDR3 region is CASSLVPGTDTQYF. CDR3 bases: TGTGCCAGCAGCTTGGTGCCAGGCACAGATACGCAGTATTTT.

The chain carries TRBV27 and TRBJ1-6; D uncertain. Per the germline V gene, CDR1 is MNHEY and CDR2 is SMNVEV (reference sequence). The CDR3 sequence is 14 residues long. V was cut by 1 base and J by 8 bases, with 9 bases left in between. Here the CDR3 reads CASSLLQEHSPLHF. The DNA for the CDR3 is TGTGCCAGCAGTTTATTGCAGGAACATTCACCCCTCCACTTT.

The chain uses TRBV11-2 and TRBJ2-7, with 8 positions matching TRBD2. J was trimmed by 9 bases and V by 1 base; bases with no gene match: 8. From germline, CDR1 is SGHAT and CDR2 FQNNGV. The CDR3 loop spans 14 amino acids. The CDR3: CASSLGSGGRGQYF. CDR3 DNA: TGTGCCAGCAGCTTAGGGTCGGGGGGGAGAGGGCAGTACTTC.

The chain carries TRBV5-1 and TRBJ2-2; D may be TRBD2 (6 bases). CDR3 length equals 15 residues. V dropped 0 bases and J dropped 3 bases, with 9 bases sitting between them. Looked up from germline, CDR1 is SGHRS and CDR2 is YFSETQ. The CDR3 here is CASSLEWGDTGELFF. In DNA, the CDR3 is TGCGCCAGCAGCTTGGAGTGGGGGGACACCGGGGAGCTGTTTTTT.

The genes are TRBV11-3 and TRBJ2-3, with 13 positions matching TRBD2. Germline V gene lookup returns CDR1 SGHNT and CDR2 YENEEA. The V and J ends lost 5 bases and 0 bases, in that order; junction bases with no gene match: 5. The CDR3 loop spans 17 amino acids. CDR3 sequence: CASSIGLAGASTDTQYF. DNA of the CDR3: TGTGCCAGCAGCATTGGACTAGCGGGGGCTAGCACAGATACGCAGTATTTT. The whole variable domain, remainder taken from reference TRBV11-3 and TRBJ2-3, is EAGVVQSPRYKIIEKKQPVAFWCNPISGHNTLYWYLQNLGQGPELLIRYENEEAVDDSQLPKDRFSAERLKGVDSTLKIQPAELGDSAVYLCASSIGLAGASTDTQYFGPGTRLTVL.

This chain joins TRBV2 and TRBJ1-2; 7 nucleotides match TRBD1. There are 13 residues in the CDR3. The trim removed 6 bases at V and 6 bases at J, leaving 7 bases unmatched. Germline V gene data show CDR1 as SNHLY and CDR2 as FYNNEI. The CDR3, as DNA: TGTGCCAGCAGCCCGACAGGGAGGAATGGCTACACCTTC. Amino acid sequence: CASSPTGRNGYTF. Full variable domain (rest looked up from reference TRBV2 and TRBJ1-2): EPEVTQTPSHQVTQMGQEVILRCVPISNHLYFYWYRQILGQKVEFLVSFYNNEISEKSEIFDDQFSVERPDGSNFTLKIRSTKLEDSAMYFCASSPTGRNGYTFGSGTRLTVV.

This chain joins TRBV30 and TRBJ2-1; unclear D gene. Trimming shortened V by 7 bases and J by 9 bases, and 19 bases separated the two germline ends. The germline CDR1 and CDR2 sequences are GTSNPN and SVGIG (reference sequence). The CDR3 sequence is 13 residues long. The CDR3 sequence: CASPRRLIVEQFF. CDR3 nucleotides: TGTGCCTCTCCTCGCAGGCTCATCGTTGAGCAGTTCTTC.

The chain couples TRBV9 to TRBJ1-4; 8 nucleotides match TRBD1. This CDR3 comprises 16 residues. The V gene end was trimmed by 3 bases and the J gene end by 0 bases; junction bases not matched to a gene: 4. CDR1 and CDR2 from the germline V gene are SGDLS and YYNGEE. Here the CDR3 DNA reads TGTGCCAGCAGCGCCGGGACAGGTGCAACTAATGAAAAACTGTTTTTT. Protein sequence: CASSAGTGATNEKLFF.

CDR3 sequence (DNA): TGTGCCTCTGGACAGACGGGAAACACCATATATTTT. Protein: CASGQTGNTIYF. This chain connects TRBV7-8 to TRBJ1-3; tentatively, D is TRBD1 (6 bases). This CDR3 region has 12 residues. Germline loops: CDR1 SGHVS, CDR2 FQNEAQ. V lost 11 bases to trimming and J lost 4 bases, with 12 bases between them. Supplemented by reference TRBV7-8 and TRBJ1-3, the full variable domain reads GAGVSQSPRYKVAKRGQDVALRCDPISGHVSLFWYQQALGQGPEFLTYFQNEAQLDKSGLPSDRFFAERPEGSVSTLKIQRTQQEDSAVYLCASGQTGNTIYFGEGSWLTVV.

The chain recombines TRBV18 with TRBJ2-2; 7 bases match TRBD2. CDR1 is KGHSH and CDR2 is LQKENI in the germline V gene. There are 16 residues in the CDR3. V lost 3 bases, J lost 2 bases, and 6 bases stayed unmatched. CDR3 region: CASSPGPGGNTGELFF. The CDR3 bases are TGTGCCAGCTCACCGGGCCCGGGAGGAAACACCGGGGAGCTGTTTTTT. The full variable domain, completed using reference TRBV18 and TRBJ2-2, is NAGVMQNPRHLVRRRGQEARLRCSPMKGHSHVYWYRQLPEEGLKFMVYLQKENIIDESGMPKERFSAEFPKEGPSILRIQQVVRGDSAAYFCASSPGPGGNTGELFFGEGSRLTVL.

This chain joins TRBV21-1 and TRBJ2-5; the table assigns TRBD2, which was not confirmed against the DNA. TRBV21-1 is assigned pseudogene status. The CDR3 has 16 amino acids. The CDR3 protein is CASSPREGLGQETQYF. As DNA, the CDR3 is TGTGCCAGCAGCCCTAGGGAGGGTTTGGGCCAAGAGACCCAGTACTTC.

This clone was seen more than once but under ten times. The V gene is TRBV3-1 (or the pseudogene TRBV3-2), the J gene TRBJ1-6, with 7 bases identical to TRBD1. This CDR3 has 14 amino acids. After removal of 6 bases from V and 6 bases from J, the junction contained 5 bases not matched to a gene. Germline V gene lookup returns CDR1 LGHDT and CDR2 YNNKEL (reference sequence). CDR3 bases: TGTGCCAGCAGGAGACAGGGTGGTAATTCACCCCTCCACTTT. Its translation is CASRRQGGNSPLHF.

The genes are TRBV6-5 and TRBJ1-5; no firm D call. The CDR3 sequence is 14 residues long. The germline V gene has CDR1 MNHEY and CDR2 SVGAGI. Trimming pared 5 bases from V and 7 bases from J, leaving 15 bases between. Here the CDR3 DNA reads TGTGCCAGCAGTCCCAATCCGGGGAGACAGCCCCAGCATTTT. This codes for CASSPNPGRQPQHF.

There are a few counts of this clone. The chain links TRBV18 to TRBJ1-2; TRBD1 agrees at 7 bases. The CDR3 covers 14 residues. Trimming at V came to 7 bases and at J to 5 bases, leaving 10 bases not matched to a gene. The V gene's germline CDR1 is KGHSH and CDR2 LQKENI. The CDR3 region has the DNA TGTGCCAGCTATGGGACAGAAAACCTGTATGGCTACACCTTC. This codes for CASYGTENLYGYTF.